The 18 T cell receptor beta chains given below trace back to one sample, sequenced in a study of T cell repertoires in cytomegalovirus infection. TCRdb called the reads again in MiXCR, with one record for every CDR3 protein. Of nearly 450,000 distinct CDR3 sequences listed, 25% to 40% are singletons. Sample: PBMCs. The receptors here all came from a human donor in good health (CMV status not recorded). Some clones in this sample may be carry-over from other donors' samples.

Points on this clonotype: This may be a read error, as it is one base from a much larger clone. The chain links TRBV12-3 or TRBV12-4 to TRBJ1-2, with 8 bases matching TRBD1. This CDR3 is 14 amino acids long. The CDR3 spells CASSYTGGGYVYTF. In nucleotides, the CDR3 is TGTGCCAGCAGTTACACAGGGGGAGGCTATGTCTACACCTTC.

This clonotype was found a few times. This chain uses TRBV20-1 with TRBJ2-2; 9 bases fit TRBD2. The germline gives CDR1 DFQATT, CDR2 SNEGSKA (reference sequence). V trimming: 6 bases; J trimming: 2 bases; junction bases outside the gene matches: 13. CDR3 length equals 17 residues. CDR3: CSAQTSGLPVNTGELFF. Here the CDR3 DNA reads TGCAGTGCACAGACTAGCGGCCTACCTGTCAACACCGGGGAGCTGTTTTTT.

This clonotype was counted between two and nine times. In nucleotides, the CDR3 is TGTGCCACGACCACGAACACTGAAGCTTTCTTT. Translating gives CATTTNTEAFF. The chain combines TRBV2 with TRBJ1-1, with unresolved D. Trimming stripped 10 bases from V and 1 base from J, with 7 bases between. This CDR3 region has 11 residues. CDR1 SNHLY and CDR2 FYNNEI come from the germline V gene.

The gene calls are TRBV7-9 and TRBJ1-1; the D gene is possibly TRBD1 (6 bases). CDR1 SEHNR and CDR2 FQNEAQ come from the germline V gene (reference sequence). The CDR3 totals 14 residues. V was trimmed by 4 bases and J by 4 bases, leaving 13 bases between them. CDR3 sequence (DNA): TGTGCCAGCAGCTCGTTCCAGGGGAGCACTGAAGCTTTCTTT. This sequence encodes CASSSFQGSTEAFF.

The table lists this clonotype with a few counts. The gene calls are TRBV9 and TRBJ2-2, with D uncertain. V was shortened by 0 bases and J by 1 base, with 4 bases between the two germline ends. CDR3 size: 14 residues. Germline loops: CDR1 SGDLS, CDR2 YYNGEE. The CDR3 is CASSVGENTGELFF. The CDR3 DNA follows: TGTGCCAGCAGCGTAGGTGAGAACACCGGGGAGCTGTTTTTT.

This clonotype appeared a single time. Since a much larger clone is just one base distant, this may be a read error. This chain links TRBV7-2 with TRBJ1-4; D is possibly TRBD1 (6 bases). V shed 5 bases and J shed 5 bases, with 18 bases lying between them. This CDR3 comprises 16 residues. The germline CDR1 and CDR2 sequences are SGHTA and FQGNSA. The CDR3 here is CASSPRGGGDNEKLFF. CDR3 bases: TGTGCCAGCAGCCCGAGGGGGGGGGGAGACAATGAAAAACTGTTTTTT.

This clonotype showed up many times. The genes are TRBV7-2 and TRBJ2-4; TRBD1 might be the D (5 bases). V gave up 1 base and J gave up 0 bases, with 13 bases separating them. The V gene's germline CDR1 is SGHTA and CDR2 FQGNSA. The CDR3 has 17 amino acids. CDR3 bases: TGTGCCAGCAGCTTAGGGGGCCACGGTTCAGCCAAAAACATTCAGTACTTC. Its translation is CASSLGGHGSAKNIQYF.

This clonotype showed up just a few times. The V call is TRBV6-2 or TRBV6-3, the J call TRBJ1-1, with D perhaps matching TRBD1 (6 bases). The germline V gene has CDR1 MNHEY and CDR2 SVGEGT. V was shortened by 11 bases and J by 2 bases, with 15 bases between the two germline ends. The CDR3 runs 13 residues. In DNA form, the CDR3 reads TGTGCCGGACCTCAGGGGCCAAACACTGAAGCTTTCTTT. Translated, it gives CAGPQGPNTEAFF.

This clonotype occurred a few times. The chain joins TRBV7-8 to TRBJ1-4, with TRBD1 as a possible D gene (6 bases). From germline, CDR1 is SGHVS and CDR2 FQNEAQ. Trimming cost V 5 bases and J 10 bases, with 17 bases left between them. This CDR3 has 14 residues. The CDR3, as DNA: TGTGCCAGCAGCGAGGGCAGGGGAGAGGGAAAACTGTTTTTT. Translating it yields CASSEGRGEGKLFF.

A note on this clonotype: This could be a read error, since a much larger clone is one nucleotide away. The chain joins TRBV7-2 to TRBJ2-5; 11 nucleotides match TRBD1. V lost 6 bases, J lost 6 bases, and 15 bases stayed unmatched. The CDR3 spans 17 residues. In germline, CDR1 is SGHTA, CDR2 FQGNSA. The CDR3 sequence: CASRSPLPGTGGKTQYF. CDR3 sequence (DNA): TGTGCCAGCAGGTCTCCCCTCCCCGGGACAGGGGGGAAGACCCAGTACTTC. Filled out from reference TRBV7-2 and TRBJ2-5, the complete variable domain reads GAGVSQSPSNKVTEKGKDVELRCDPISGHTALYWYRQSLGQGLEFLIYFQGNSAPDKSGLPSDRFSAERTGGSVSTLTIQRTQQEDSAVYLCASRSPLPGTGGKTQYFGPGTRLLVL.

This clonotype was counted ten times or more. The chain carries TRBV7-9 and TRBJ2-7, with 8 bases lining up with TRBD1. There are 13 residues in the CDR3. Germline CDR1 SEHNR, CDR2 FQNEAQ (reference sequence). Trimming at V came to 3 bases and at J to 3 bases, leaving 1 base not matched to a gene. The DNA for the CDR3 is TGTGCCAGCAGCTTCACAGGGGGCTACGAGCAGTACTTC. Protein product: CASSFTGGYEQYF.

This clonotype was seen more than once but under ten times. The chain employs TRBV20-1 and TRBJ2-1, with D unresolved. Trimming took 1 base from V and 0 from J, leaving 7 bases between them. CDR1 is DFQATT and CDR2 is SNEGSKA in the germline V gene (reference sequence). The CDR3 has 14 amino acids. Here the CDR3 reads CSARGESSYNEQFF. The DNA of the CDR3 is TGCAGTGCTAGAGGCGAGAGCTCCTACAATGAGCAGTTCTTC.

This clonotype was seen at least ten times. The chain links TRBV7-2 to TRBJ1-4; TRBD1 matches at 7 bases. The CDR3 runs to 15 residues. V was pared by 5 bases and J by 7 bases, with 10 bases of the junction left unmatched. The V gene's germline CDR1 is SGHTA and CDR2 FQGNSA. The CDR3 region is CASSEGTAGGEKLFF. Written as DNA, the CDR3 is TGTGCCAGCAGCGAAGGGACAGCGGGAGGTGAAAAACTGTTTTTT.

The genes are TRBV7-3 and TRBJ2-3; 9 nucleotides align to TRBD2. This CDR3 is built from 16 residues. Germline CDR1 reads SGHTA; CDR2 reads FQGTGA. Trimming cost V 3 bases and J 5 bases; bases outside gene matches: 9. The DNA of the CDR3 is TGTGCCAGCAGCTTTGGGACTAGCAGGAGCGGAGATACGCAGTATTTT. Its protein is CASSFGTSRSGDTQYF. The full variable domain, with the rest looked up from reference TRBV7-3 and TRBJ2-3, is GAGVSQTPSNKVTEKGKYVELRCDPISGHTALYWYRQSLGQGPEFLIYFQGTGAADDSGLPNDRFFAVRPEGSVSTLKIQRTERGDSAVYLCASSFGTSRSGDTQYFGPGTRLTVL.

This chain joins TRBV27 and TRBJ1-5, with D maybe TRBD1 (5 bases). Per germline, CDR1 MNHEY and CDR2 SMNVEV (reference sequence). With 4 bases removed from V and 2 bases from J, the gap between germline ends came to 6 bases. This CDR3 contains 13 residues. CDR3 amino acids: CASSSGRNQPQHF. DNA of the CDR3: TGTGCCAGCAGTTCGGGGCGCAATCAGCCCCAGCATTTT.

The chain has TRBV5-1 and TRBJ2-7; possible D gene TRBD1, 6 bases. The germline V gene has CDR1 SGHRS and CDR2 YFSETQ. The CDR3 spans 14 residues. Trimming pared 4 bases from V and 3 bases from J, leaving 14 bases between. The CDR3 is CASSPDRNFYEQYF. The CDR3 DNA sequence: TGCGCCAGCAGCCCTGACAGGAATTTCTACGAGCAGTACTTC.

About this clonotype itself: The conserved final phenylalanine or tryptophan is absent from the CDR3, which likely points to a read error. The genes are TRBV7-2 and TRBJ2-7; a weak D match, TRBD1 (6 bases). CDR1 is SGHTA and CDR2 is FQGNSA in the germline V gene. V lost 0 bases, J lost 7 bases, and 10 bases lay in between. This CDR3 has 13 residues. CDR3 protein: CASSLARQAEQYL. In DNA form, the CDR3 reads TGTGCCAGCAGCTTAGCCAGACAGGCAGAGCAGTACTTA.

This chain connects TRBV11-2 to TRBJ2-6, with D tentatively TRBD1 (5 bases). The CDR3 is 15 residues long. Trimming cost V 3 bases and J 2 bases, with 8 bases left between them. The germline V gene has CDR1 SGHAT and CDR2 FQNNGV. The CDR3 spells CASSFQGTGANVLTF. CDR3 coding DNA: TGTGCCAGCAGCTTCCAGGGCACTGGGGCCAACGTCCTGACTTTC. Based on the CDR3 plus reference TRBV11-2 and TRBJ2-6, the full variable domain is EAGVAQSPRYKIIEKRQSVAFWCNPISGHATLYWYQQILGQGPKLLIQFQNNGVVDDSQLPKDRFSAERLKGVDSTLKIQPAKLEDSAVYLCASSFQGTGANVLTFGAGSRLTVL.